A selection of T cell receptor beta chains follows, all from one sample in a study of CD8 T cells in Susac syndrome. TCRdb processed the immunoSEQ multiplex PCR reads anew with MiXCR; each CDR3 protein has one entry. The table lists around 170,000 distinct CDR3 sequences, around 93% of them singletons, with about 0.15% in the top ten. Sequencing input: CD8+ T cells from PBMCs. The receptors here all came from a human donor with Susac syndrome. Both conserved end residues are part of each CDR3. D genes are given only for firm matches. Rows may omit the clone size; those that give it use once, few, many or a size class.

j_call cdr3_length clone_size d_call v_call cdr3_aa cdr3_nt
TRBJ2-7 15 . TRBD1 TRBV19 CASSSTGVLPYEQYF TGTGCCAGTAGTTCCACAGGGGTCCTACCCTACGAGCAGTACTTC
TRBJ2-5 12 . . TRBV13 CASSTREETQYF TGTGCCAGCAGCACCAGGGAGGAGACCCAGTACTTC
TRBJ2-7 14 . . TRBV30 CAWSVTGSSYEQYF TGTGCCTGGAGTGTCACCGGGAGCTCCTACGAGCAGTACTTC
TRBJ2-7 15 once . TRBV20-1 CSARGGGSVHYEQYF TGCAGTGCTAGAGGGGGTGGCAGCGTCCACTACGAGCAGTACTTC
TRBJ1-2 11 . . TRBV12-3/TRBV12-4 CASTPGWGHTF TGTGCCAGCACCCCAGGGTGGGGACACACCTTC
TRBJ2-7 13 . . TRBV5-1 CASSEGSINEQYF TGCGCCAGCAGCGAGGGAAGCATCAACGAGCAGTACTTC
TRBJ2-7 14 . TRBD1 TRBV7-2 CASRDRVLLFEQYF TGTGCCAGCCGGGACAGGGTTCTCTTGTTCGAGCAGTACTTC
TRBJ2-2 17 . TRBD2 TRBV4-2 CASSQGGGTGDTGELFF TGTGCCAGCAGCCAAGGGGGGGGGACTGGTGACACCGGGGAGCTGTTTTTT
TRBJ1-5 15 . . TRBV24-1 CATSDSIEPQRPQHF TGTGCCACCAGTGATTCGATCGAACCGCAGCGGCCCCAGCATTTT
TRBJ2-1 17 . TRBD1 TRBV7-9 CASSTYPGQSFYNEQFF TGTGCCAGCAGCACCTACCCGGGACAGTCATTCTACAATGAGCAGTTCTTC
TRBJ1-3 17 . . TRBV9 CASSVDGTTAPGNTIYF TGTGCCAGCAGCGTAGACGGGACCACTGCACCCGGAAACACCATATATTTT
TRBJ1-2 16 . . TRBV28 CASSSEDSPMLRGYTF TGTGCCAGCAGTTCGGAGGACAGTCCTATGCTACGCGGCTACACCTTC
TRBJ1-1 15 . . TRBV5-8 CASSSTPGVNTEAFF TGTGCCAGCAGCTCTACTCCAGGGGTGAACACTGAAGCTTTCTTT
TRBJ2-5 13 . . TRBV4-1 CASSQAASETQYF TGCGCCAGCAGCCAGGCAGCATCAGAGACCCAGTACTTC
TRBJ1-6 15 once TRBD1 TRBV9 CASSVDGTGFSPLHF TGTGCCAGCAGCGTAGACGGGACAGGGTTTTCACCCCTCCACTTT
TRBJ2-1 15 . TRBD1 TRBV20-1 CSAWPRDRVSNEQFF TGCAGTGCTTGGCCACGGGACAGGGTCAGCAATGAGCAGTTCTTC
TRBJ2-1 15 . . TRBV5-4 CASSFRGGRVGEQFF TGTGCCAGCAGCTTTCGAGGGGGAAGAGTTGGTGAGCAGTTCTTC
TRBJ2-1 21 once TRBD2 TRBV7-3 CASSRRISGGALDGSYNEQFF TGTGCCAGCAGTCGAAGAATCAGCGGGGGGGCCTTAGACGGCTCCTACAATGAGCAGTTCTTC
TRBJ1-2 14 . . TRBV3-1 CASSQEAGDYGYTF TGTGCCAGCAGCCAAGAAGCGGGTGACTATGGCTACACCTTC
TRBJ1-4 15 . TRBD1 TRBV2 CASSETGVRNEKLFF TGTGCCAGCAGTGAAACAGGGGTTCGAAATGAAAAACTGTTTTTT
TRBJ2-3 14 . . TRBV5-1 CASSLGSDTDTQYF TGCGCCAGCAGCTTGGGATCTGACACAGATACGCAGTATTTT
TRBJ2-3 13 . TRBD2 TRBV29-1 CSAQGLAQDTQYF TGCAGCGCCCAGGGACTAGCCCAAGATACGCAGTATTTT
TRBJ1-1 14 . . TRBV3-1 CASSQVEGPSRAFF TGTGCCAGCAGCCAAGTGGAGGGGCCTTCACGGGCTTTCTTT
TRBJ2-1 13 . . TRBV28 CASRHRAMNEQFF TGTGCCAGCCGTCACAGGGCGATGAATGAGCAGTTCTTC